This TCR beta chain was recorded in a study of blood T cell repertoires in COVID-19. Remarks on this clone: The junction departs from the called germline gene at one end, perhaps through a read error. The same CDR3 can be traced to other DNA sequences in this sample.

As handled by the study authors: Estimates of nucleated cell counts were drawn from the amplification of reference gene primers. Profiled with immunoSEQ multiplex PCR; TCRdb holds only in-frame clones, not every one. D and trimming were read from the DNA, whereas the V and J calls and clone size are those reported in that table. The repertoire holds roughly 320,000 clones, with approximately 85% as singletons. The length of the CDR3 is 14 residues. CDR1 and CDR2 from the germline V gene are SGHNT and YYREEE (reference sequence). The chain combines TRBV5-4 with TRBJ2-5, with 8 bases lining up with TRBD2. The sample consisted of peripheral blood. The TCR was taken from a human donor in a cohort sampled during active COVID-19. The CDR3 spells CASSSGGAGETQYF. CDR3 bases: TGTGCCAGCAGCTCCGGGGGGGCTGGAGAGACCCAATACTTC.